This TCR beta chain was recorded in a study of blood T cell repertoires in COVID-19. Across the whole study: Samples taken during acute and convalescent COVID-19 were collected in the United States, Italy and Spain. In each case, the material was cDNA or gDNA derived from T cells, B-cell-depleted T cells, or PBMCs.

Authors' processing steps: The authors estimated nucleated cell counts from reference gene primer amplification. Libraries were prepared by immunoSEQ multiplex PCR; TCRdb keeps only in-frame clonotypes and omits some of them. Clonal size and the V and J genes are those of that table, whereas D and trimming came from the DNA. The table lists more than 200,000 clones, roughly 88% of them singletons. The CDR3 spans 13 residues. Germline-derived CDR1 and CDR2 are MDHEN and SYDVKM. V was shortened by 3 bases and J by 2 bases, with 6 bases between the two germline ends. Enrolled during active infection, Seattle patients were then followed longitudinally.

The source is a woman in her 30s with COVID-19, enrolled during active disease. Sequences were obtained from peripheral blood. The chain recombines TRBV28 with TRBJ2-3; D call uncertain. CDR3 amino acids: CASSLGNTDTQYF. The CDR3 DNA reads as TGTGCCAGCAGTTTGGGCAACACAGATACGCAGTATTTT.